This T cell receptor beta chain was identified in a study of blood T cell repertoires in COVID-19. Across the whole study: Spain, Italy and the United States supplied samples that represented acute and convalescent COVID-19. Nucleic acid was either cDNA or gDNA, and it came from T cells, B-cell-depleted T cells, or PBMCs.

Germline V gene data show CDR1 as MNHEY and CDR2 as SVGAGI. V lost 7 bases and J 0 bases, leaving 12 bases between the germline ends. The CDR3 sequence is 14 residues long. Per the original data handling: From reference gene primer amplification, estimates of nucleated cell counts were derived. TCRdb's copy holds only in-frame clones and misses some; the assay was immunoSEQ multiplex PCR. The V and J calls and clone size come from that table; D and trimming were worked out from the DNA. The sample consists of approximately 150,000 clones, roughly 90% of them appearing once. The sequencing input was peripheral blood. The source of this sequence is a woman in her sixties who had recovered from COVID-19. The chain combines TRBV6-5 with TRBJ1-1; D uncertain. DNA of the CDR3: TGTGCCAGCAAAGAGACGGGGATGAACACTGAAGCTTTCTTT. Translating gives CASKETGMNTEAFF.